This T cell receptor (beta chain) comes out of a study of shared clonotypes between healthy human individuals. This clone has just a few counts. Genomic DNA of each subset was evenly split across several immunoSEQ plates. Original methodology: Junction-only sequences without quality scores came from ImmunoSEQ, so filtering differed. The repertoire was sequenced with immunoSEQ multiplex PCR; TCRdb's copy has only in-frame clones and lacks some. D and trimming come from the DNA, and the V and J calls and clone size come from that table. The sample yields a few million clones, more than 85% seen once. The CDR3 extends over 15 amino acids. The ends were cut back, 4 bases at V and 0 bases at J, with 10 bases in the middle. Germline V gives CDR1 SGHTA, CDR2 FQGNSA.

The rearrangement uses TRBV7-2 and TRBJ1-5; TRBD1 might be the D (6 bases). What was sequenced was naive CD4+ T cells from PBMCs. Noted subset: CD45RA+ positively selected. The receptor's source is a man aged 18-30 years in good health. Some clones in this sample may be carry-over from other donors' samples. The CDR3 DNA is TGTGCCAGCAGCTCACAGGGTAATAGCAATCAGCCCCAGCATTTT. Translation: CASSSQGNSNQPQHF.